Presented here are 17 T cell receptor beta chains from one specimen sequenced in a study of blood T cells in healthy people across ages (dated by TCRdb to 2014 to 2015). The library was made by 5' RACE. For sequencing, an Illumina HiSeq 2500 was employed. The second PCR ran for about 6 to 12 cycles and used a J-beta primer mix along with a sample-barcoded 5' primer. TCRdb trimmed public reads at Q25 via fastp, called clones via MiXCR and kept in-frame beta chains. A single entry per CDR3 protein holds the most common genes and DNA from its merged rows. This sample has about 720,000 distinct CDR3 sequences in its table, and 20% to 25% of those were observed once. The top ten constitute about 22% of the sample. Input material: blood. These receptors were taken from a man in his 70s in good health.

The chain has TRBV6-6 and TRBJ2-5; TRBD2 is a possible D gene (6 bases). CDR1 is MNHNY and CDR2 is SVGAGI in the germline V gene (reference sequence). This CDR3 is 13 amino acids long. V was pared by 7 bases and J by 1 base, with 10 bases between. CDR3 sequence (DNA): TGTGCCAGCACCGGACTACTCCAAGAGACCCAGTACTTC. It yields the protein CASTGLLQETQYF.

A word on this clonotype: Since a much larger clone is just one base distant, this may be a read error. The gene calls are TRBV27 and TRBJ1-1; 10 nucleotides agree with TRBD1. CDR1 MNHEY and CDR2 SMNVEV come from the germline V gene (reference sequence). This CDR3 spans 16 amino acids. CDR3 DNA: TGTGCCGGCAGTTTCCAGACAGGGGGCGGCAACACTGAAGCTTTCTTT. This encodes CAGSFQTGGGNTEAFF.

This clonotype was counted between two and nine times. This chain joins TRBV5-1 and TRBJ1-4; D remains unclear. V was clipped by 4 bases and J by 4 bases, with 14 bases between them. This CDR3 is 15 amino acids long. The germline CDR1 and CDR2 sequences are SGHRS and YFSETQ. The CDR3 DNA reads as TGCGCCAGCAGCCCCTCTCCCCGGAGTAATGAAAAACTGTTTTTT. This sequence encodes CASSPSPRSNEKLFF. Together with reference TRBV5-1 and TRBJ1-4, the CDR3 gives the full variable domain: KAGVTQTPRYLIKTRGQQVTLSCSPISGHRSVSWYQQTPGQGLQFLFEYFSETQRNKGNFPGRFSGRQFSNSRSEMNVSTLELGDSALYLCASSPSPRSNEKLFFGSGTQLSVL.

This chain joins TRBV19 and TRBJ1-2; D unclear. Germline-derived CDR1 and CDR2 are LNHDA and SQIVND (reference sequence). The CDR3 length is 14 residues. V lost 5 bases to trimming and J lost 2 bases, with 12 bases between them. The CDR3 nucleotides read TGTGCCAGTAGTTGGTCCGGCTCGAACTATGGCTACACCTTC. This sequence encodes CASSWSGSNYGYTF.

This clonotype was detected a few times. The gene calls are TRBV20-1 and TRBJ2-4, with D possibly TRBD1 on 5 matching bases. The CDR3 consists of 17 residues. V was clipped by 7 bases and J by 1 base, with 23 bases between them. Per the germline V gene, CDR1 is DFQATT and CDR2 is SNEGSKA (reference sequence). The CDR3 here is CSVVAPVGLFAKNIQYF. DNA of the CDR3: TGCAGTGTAGTAGCTCCGGTGGGGCTATTTGCCAAAAACATTCAGTACTTC.

The chain links TRBV28 to TRBJ2-1; the D call may be TRBD1 or TRBD2 (6 bases each). Near its end, the DNA agrees better with TRBJ2-7, so the J call may be wrong. CDR3 length: 15 amino acids. In germline, CDR1 is MDHEN, CDR2 SYDVKM. In DNA, the CDR3 is TGTGCCAGCAGTTTATGGCCGGAACAAGGAGGGGGGCAGTACTTC. Protein sequence: CASSLWPEQGGGQYF.

The chain recombines TRBV5-1 with TRBJ1-1; D perhaps matches TRBD1 (6 bases). This CDR3 contains 15 residues. V was cut by 0 bases and J by 7 bases, with 16 bases left in between. Germline V gene lookup returns CDR1 SGHRS and CDR2 YFSETQ. CDR3 residues: CASSLVTGGRGEAFF. CDR3 coding DNA: TGCGCCAGCAGCTTGGTCACTGGGGGGCGTGGTGAAGCTTTCTTT.

CDR3 sequence reads: CSARASGGAASYNEQFF. The CDR3 DNA sequence: TGCAGTGCTAGAGCTAGCGGGGGGGCCGCCTCCTACAATGAGCAGTTCTTC. The chain is built from TRBV20-1 and TRBJ2-1; TRBD2 matches at 12 bases. J gave up 0 bases and V 1 base, and 4 bases lay outside the gene matches. Germline CDR1 DFQATT, CDR2 SNEGSKA (reference sequence). The CDR3 length is 17 residues.

The V gene is TRBV20-1, the J gene TRBJ1-2; D is uncertain. The germline V gene encodes CDR1 DFQATT and CDR2 SNEGSKA (reference sequence). The V and J ends lost 6 bases and 0 bases respectively, with 14 bases between them. The CDR3 has 14 residues. The chain's CDR3 is CSADGDGTNYGYTF. The CDR3, as DNA: TGCAGTGCCGACGGAGACGGTACTAACTATGGCTACACCTTC.

There are a few counts of this clonotype. V gene TRBV7-2 combines with J gene TRBJ2-1, with 8 bases matching TRBD1. Losses at the gene ends were 4 bases for V and 9 bases for J; bases not matched to a gene: 5. The CDR3 totals 13 residues. Germline V gene lookup returns CDR1 SGHTA and CDR2 FQGNSA. The CDR3 DNA reads as TGTGCCAGCAGCTCGACAGGGGCGAGTGAGCAGTTCTTC. It specifies CASSSTGASEQFF.

There are a few counts of this clonotype. The chain links TRBV27 to TRBJ2-5, with D maybe TRBD2 (5 bases). Matching the DNA end better, TRBJ2-1 makes the J call doubtful. CDR3 length: 16 residues. Germline V gene lookup returns CDR1 MNHEY and CDR2 SMNVEV (reference sequence). CDR3 region: CASSLKVALLGNEQFF. The CDR3 DNA reads as TGTGCCAGCAGTTTAAAGGTAGCGTTATTGGGCAATGAGCAGTTCTTC.

This sequence joins TRBV5-1 and TRBJ2-3; 8 positions agree with TRBD1. The germline CDR1 and CDR2 sequences are SGHRS and YFSETQ. The CDR3 is made up of 15 amino acids. The J segment lost 5 bases and the V segment lost 7 bases, leaving 12 bases of the junction unmatched. CDR3 loop: CASASDRGLGDTQYF. DNA for the CDR3: TGCGCCAGCGCATCCGACAGGGGATTAGGAGATACGCAGTATTTT.

The chain recombines TRBV20-1 with TRBJ1-5, with D tentatively TRBD1 (6 bases). V shed 0 bases and J shed 7 bases, with 16 bases lying between them. CDR1 is DFQATT and CDR2 is SNEGSKA in the germline V gene (reference sequence). The CDR3 length is 15 residues. The CDR3 spells CSARDGRTAEQPQHF. The CDR3 DNA sequence: TGCAGTGCTAGAGACGGCAGGACAGCAGAACAGCCCCAGCATTTT.

V is TRBV11-2 and J is TRBJ2-1; 10 bases line up with TRBD1. With V trimmed by 5 bases and J by 6 bases, 1 base remained unmatched. The CDR3 spans 13 residues. Per the germline V gene, CDR1 is SGHAT and CDR2 is FQNNGV. DNA for the CDR3: TGTGCCAGCAGCGGGACAGGGGCCAATGAGCAGTTCTTC. Translating it yields CASSGTGANEQFF. Full variable domain (rest looked up from reference TRBV11-2 and TRBJ2-1): EAGVAQSPRYKIIEKRQSVAFWCNPISGHATLYWYQQILGQGPKLLIQFQNNGVVDDSQLPKDRFSAERLKGVDSTLKIQPAKLEDSAVYLCASSGTGANEQFFGPGTRLTVL.

This clonotype was recorded a few times. This chain joins TRBV6-5 and TRBJ2-2; TRBD2 matches at 7 bases. Germline V gives CDR1 MNHEY, CDR2 SVGAGI. Trimming at V came to 2 bases and at J to 5 bases, leaving 2 bases not matched to a gene. The CDR3 consists of 14 residues. Here the CDR3 DNA reads TGTGCCAGCAGTTACCTCGGGGGGACCGGGGAGCTGTTTTTT. This encodes CASSYLGGTGELFF.

This sequence joins TRBV6-2 or TRBV6-3 and TRBJ2-2; D uncertain. Germline CDR1 is MNHEY and CDR2 is SVGEGT. CDR3 length equals 14 residues. Trimming took off 3 bases at V and 5 bases at J, with 10 bases between the two ends. CDR3 DNA sequence: TGTGCCAGCAGTTATGCCGAGAGGACCGGGGAGCTGTTTTTT. This sequence encodes CASSYAERTGELFF.

In this sample, this clonotype turned up a few times. J is TRBJ2-7 and V is TRBV7-9; 12 bases line up with TRBD2. Germline V lookup: CDR1 SEHNR, CDR2 FQNEAQ (reference sequence). The CDR3 spans 15 residues. The V and J ends lost 5 bases and 2 bases, in that order; junction bases with no gene match: 4. In DNA form, the CDR3 reads TGTGCCAGCAGCCGTGGACTAGCGGGACCCTACGAGCAGTACGTC. This sequence encodes CASSRGLAGPYEQYV.